The 21 T cell receptor beta chains presented below share a single source sample, sequenced in a study of shared clonotypes between healthy human individuals. Sequenced by immunoSEQ multiplex PCR; TCRdb stores in-frame clones only, minus some. The data contain around 530,000 clones, around three quarters of them singletons. Sequenced input: PBMCs. The receptors here all came from a woman aged 40 to 50 in good health. Some clones in this sample may be carry-over from other donors' samples.

Turning to this clone: This may come from a read error, since a much larger clone is one base off. The sample holds other DNA sequences that translate to the same CDR3. This chain connects TRBV27 to TRBJ2-1; D ambiguous. This CDR3 is built from 13 residues. The V and J ends lost 2 bases and 0 bases respectively, with 2 bases between them. The germline V gene encodes CDR1 MNHEY and CDR2 SMNVEV (reference sequence). CDR3 amino acids: CASSLGSYNEQFF. Written as DNA, the CDR3 is TGTGCCAGCAGTTTAGGCTCCTACAATGAGCAGTTCTTC.

This chain joins TRBV5-4 and TRBJ2-6, with D maybe TRBD2 (7 bases). The CDR3 covers 18 residues. CDR1 is SGHNT, CDR2 YYREEE, per germline (reference sequence). Trimming pared 4 bases from V and 0 bases from J, leaving 17 bases between. The CDR3 DNA reads as TGTGCCAGCAGCGAGGGAGGGACACCTAACTCTGGGGCCAACGTCCTGACTTTC. It codes for CASSEGGTPNSGANVLTF.

This clone was seen many times. Other nucleotide sequences from this sample produce the same CDR3. The V and J genes are TRBV4-3 and TRBJ2-4; the D gene is possibly TRBD2 (5 bases). From germline, CDR1 is LGHNA and CDR2 YSLEER. The V gene lost 0 bases and the J gene lost 6 bases, with 9 bases spanning the gap. CDR3 length: 14 amino acids. In DNA form, the CDR3 reads TGCGCCAGCAGCCAAGATACTAGTAGAAACATTCAGTACTTC. Protein product: CASSQDTSRNIQYF.

For this clone: This is likely an artifact of a read error, given a far larger clone one base away. Other nucleotide sequences from this sample produce the same CDR3. The chain employs TRBV7-2 and TRBJ1-1; perhaps TRBD1 as D (5 bases). The CDR3 has 15 residues. Germline loops: CDR1 SGHTA, CDR2 FQGNSA. The CDR3 nucleotides are TGCGCCAGCAGCTCGACCGGGACCGGGAGGACTGAAGCTTTCTTT. This codes for CASSSTGTGRTEAFF.

A remark on this clone: An end of the junction differs from the germline gene, which may be a read error. V gene TRBV7-7 combines with J gene TRBJ2-5, with D possibly being TRBD1 (6 bases). This CDR3 contains 13 residues. The germline V gene encodes CDR1 SSHAT and CDR2 FNYEAQ (reference sequence). The CDR3 sequence is CASSYQRGETQYF. Here the CDR3 DNA reads TGTGCTAGCAGCTATCAGAGGGGGGAGACCCAGTACTTC.

This clone was recorded a few times. This may come from a read error, since a much larger clone is one base off. This rearrangement joins TRBV4-1 to TRBJ1-1; D is unclear. The V gene's germline CDR1 is MGHRA and CDR2 YSYEKL. The CDR3 covers 14 residues. Here the CDR3 reads CASGQVKGGTEAFF. The DNA of the CDR3 is TGCGCCAGCGGCCAAGTTAAGGGCGGCACTGAAGCTTTCTTT.

Here the CDR3 reads CSARRAETQYF. CDR3 in DNA: TGCAGTGCTAGAAGGGCTGAGACCCAGTACTTC. V is TRBV20-1 and J is TRBJ2-5; the D is unclear. This CDR3 has 11 amino acids. The germline V and J ends were trimmed by 2 bases and 5 bases, with 6 bases remaining between them. In germline, CDR1 is DFQATT, CDR2 SNEGSKA (reference sequence).

This clone was counted a few times. This chain joins TRBV19 and TRBJ2-5; possible D gene TRBD2, 6 bases. The CDR3 consists of 12 residues. Germline values: CDR1 LNHDA, CDR2 SQIVND (reference sequence). Trimming pared 4 bases from V and 7 bases from J, leaving 10 bases between. This CDR3 is CASSTNGGTQYF. CDR3 bases: TGTGCCAGTAGTACAAACGGGGGGACCCAGTACTTC.

The CDR3 loop reads CASSPPLAGGVGEQFF. The DNA for the CDR3 is TGTGCCAGCTCACCCCCGCTAGCGGGAGGGGTCGGTGAGCAGTTCTTC. V gene TRBV18 combines with J gene TRBJ2-1; 12 positions match TRBD2. There are 16 residues in the CDR3. Trimming cost V 3 bases and J 9 bases; bases outside gene matches: 9. Germline lookup yields CDR1 KGHSH and CDR2 LQKENI. The full variable domain, its missing parts supplied by reference TRBV18 and TRBJ2-1, is NAGVMQNPRHLVRRRGQEARLRCSPMKGHSHVYWYRQLPEEGLKFMVYLQKENIIDESGMPKERFSAEFPKEGPSILRIQQVVRGDSAAYFCASSPPLAGGVGEQFFGPGTRLTVL.

The chain recombines TRBV9 with TRBJ2-5; D is perhaps TRBD1 (5 bases). Germline CDR1 SGDLS, CDR2 YYNGEE. This CDR3 is 15 amino acids long. The V end was cut by 1 base, the J end by 2 bases, with 12 bases between. For the CDR3, the DNA is TGTGCCAGCAGCGTAATGGGCAGGGTACAAGAGACCCAGTACTTC. Its translation is CASSVMGRVQETQYF.

J is TRBJ1-2 and V is TRBV7-8, with TRBD1 as a possible D gene (6 bases). This CDR3 contains 14 residues. Germline V CDR1 and CDR2: SGHVS, FQNEAQ. The V end lost 6 bases, the J end lost 8 bases, and 19 bases lay between the germline ends. Here the CDR3 reads CASRPFPGAWGYTF. The DNA of the CDR3 is TGTGCCAGCAGACCCTTCCCGGGGGCGTGGGGCTACACCTTC. Drawing the rest from reference TRBV7-8 and TRBJ1-2, the complete variable domain is GAGVSQSPRYKVAKRGQDVALRCDPISGHVSLFWYQQALGQGPEFLTYFQNEAQLDKSGLPSDRFFAERPEGSVSTLKIQRTQQEDSAVYLCASRPFPGAWGYTFGSGTRLTVV.

The chain joins TRBV14 to TRBJ1-2; tentatively, D is TRBD1 (5 bases). Per the germline V gene, CDR1 is SGHDN and CDR2 is FVKESK. The germline V and J ends were trimmed by 1 base and 6 bases, with 9 bases remaining between them. This CDR3 is 13 amino acids long. CDR3 sequence reads: CASSQGGADGYTF. The CDR3, as DNA: TGTGCCAGCAGCCAAGGAGGGGCGGATGGCTACACCTTC. Drawing the rest from reference TRBV14 and TRBJ1-2, the complete variable domain is EAGVTQFPSHSVIEKGQTVTLRCDPISGHDNLYWYRRVMGKEIKFLLHFVKESKQDESGMPNNRFLAERTGGTYSTLKVQPAELEDSGVYFCASSQGGADGYTFGSGTRLTVV.

The genes are TRBV27 and TRBJ2-3; 9 nucleotides line up with TRBD2. The V segment lost 5 bases and the J segment 6 bases; nucleotides outside the gene matches: 9. CDR1 and CDR2 from the germline V gene are MNHEY and SMNVEV (reference sequence). CDR3 size: 15 residues. CDR3 in amino acids: CASSATSGDIDTQYF. CDR3 coding DNA: TGTGCCAGCAGTGCGACTAGCGGCGACATTGATACGCAGTATTTT.

There are many counts of this clone. The chain joins TRBV11-2 to TRBJ1-3; D gene ambiguous. V gave up 3 bases and J gave up 0 bases, with 9 bases separating them. CDR1 is SGHAT, CDR2 FQNNGV, per germline. The CDR3 length is 15 residues. The chain's CDR3 is CASSFGVFSGNTIYF. DNA for the CDR3: TGTGCCAGCAGCTTTGGGGTCTTCTCTGGAAACACCATATATTTT.

This clone was seen a single time. The V and J genes are TRBV5-1 and TRBJ2-7, with a weak D call TRBD2 (6 bases). The germline gives CDR1 SGHRS, CDR2 YFSETQ. The CDR3 has 16 residues. Trimming left V 0 bases short and J 0 bases short, with 13 bases between. CDR3 nucleotides: TGCGCCAGCAGCTTGGAGGCGGGGTGGGGCTCCTACGAGCAGTACTTC. Translating gives CASSLEAGWGSYEQYF.

This chain joins TRBV11-1 and TRBJ1-1; D not certain. CDR1 and CDR2 from the germline V gene are SGHAT and FQDESV (reference sequence). This CDR3 is 14 amino acids long. Trimming took off 5 bases at V and 0 bases at J, with 10 bases between the two ends. CDR3 protein: CASSAGLLNTEAFF. In DNA form, the CDR3 reads TGTGCCAGCAGCGCGGGTCTTTTGAACACTGAAGCTTTCTTT. The variable domain in full, completed from reference TRBV11-1 and TRBJ1-1, reads EAEVAQSPRYKITEKSQAVAFWCDPISGHATLYWYRQILGQGPELLVQFQDESVVDDSQLPKDRFSAERLKGVDSTLKIQPAELGDSAMYLCASSAGLLNTEAFFGQGTRLTVV.

The gene calls are TRBV14 and TRBJ2-1; unclear D gene. The CDR3 totals 15 residues. V dropped 0 bases and J dropped 2 bases, with 8 bases sitting between them. CDR1 and CDR2 from the germline V gene are SGHDN and FVKESK. CDR3 region: CASSQEGGAYNEQFF. Written as DNA, the CDR3 is TGTGCCAGCAGCCAAGAGGGTGGCGCCTACAATGAGCAGTTCTTC.

The genes are TRBV6-1 and TRBJ1-4; 9 bases fit TRBD1. J lost 4 bases, V lost 6 bases, and 6 bases had no gene match. This CDR3 contains 15 residues. Germline V lookup: CDR1 MNHNS, CDR2 SASEGT. CDR3 region: CASSQDRGFNEKLFF. CDR3 in DNA: TGTGCCAGCAGCCAGGACAGGGGCTTTAATGAAAAACTGTTTTTT.

Turning to this clone: The sample has other DNA sequences that encode this CDR3 too. The gene calls are TRBV4-2 and TRBJ1-5; tentative D call: TRBD1 (6 bases). Deletions cut 5 bases from V and 0 bases from J, with 11 bases between. Germline loops: CDR1 LGHNA, CDR2 YNFKEQ. This CDR3 comprises 15 residues. CDR3 bases: TGTGCCAGCAGCGCACAGGGAGATAGCAATCAGCCCCAGCATTTT. Protein sequence: CASSAQGDSNQPQHF.

Here the CDR3 DNA reads TGTGCCAGCAGCTCGCCTACAGGGCCCCAAGAGACCCAGTACTTC. This encodes CASSSPTGPQETQYF. V gene TRBV5-4 combines with J gene TRBJ2-5, with D maybe TRBD1 (6 bases). CDR1 is SGHNT and CDR2 is YYREEE in the germline V gene (reference sequence). The CDR3 extends over 15 amino acids. The V end lost 3 bases, the J end lost 1 base, and 13 bases lay between the germline ends.

The V call is TRBV30, the J call TRBJ1-4, with unresolved D. The CDR3 sequence is 12 residues long. V was cut by 1 base and J by 8 bases, with 8 bases left in between. Germline V CDR1 and CDR2: GTSNPN, SVGIG (reference sequence). CDR3 in DNA: TGTGCCTGGAGTGCGGGTAGGGAAAAACTGTTTTTT. Its protein product is CAWSAGREKLFF.